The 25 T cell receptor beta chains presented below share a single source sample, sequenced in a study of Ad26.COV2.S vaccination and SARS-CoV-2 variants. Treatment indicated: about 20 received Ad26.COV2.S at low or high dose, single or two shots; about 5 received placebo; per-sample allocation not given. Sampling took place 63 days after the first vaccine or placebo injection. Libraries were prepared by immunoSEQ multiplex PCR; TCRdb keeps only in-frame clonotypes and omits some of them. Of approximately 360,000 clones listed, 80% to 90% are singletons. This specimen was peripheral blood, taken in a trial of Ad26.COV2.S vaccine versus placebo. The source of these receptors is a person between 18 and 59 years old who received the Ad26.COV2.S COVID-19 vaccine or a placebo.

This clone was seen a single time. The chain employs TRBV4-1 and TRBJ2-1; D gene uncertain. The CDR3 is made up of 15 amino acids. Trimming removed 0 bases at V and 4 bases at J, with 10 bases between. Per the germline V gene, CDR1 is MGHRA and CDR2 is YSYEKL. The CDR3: CASSQDPGYYNEQFF. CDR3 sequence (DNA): TGCGCCAGCAGCCAAGACCCCGGATATTACAATGAGCAGTTCTTC.

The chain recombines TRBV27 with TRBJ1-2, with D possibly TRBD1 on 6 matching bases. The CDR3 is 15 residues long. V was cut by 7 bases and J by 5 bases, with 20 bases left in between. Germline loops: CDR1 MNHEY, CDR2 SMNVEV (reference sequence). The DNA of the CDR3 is TGTGCCAGCACCCCCACGGGGGCCGGGGGATATGGCTACACCTTC. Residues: CASTPTGAGGYGYTF.

The CDR3 spells CASSQVGTSGGQGTDTQYF. CDR3 nucleotides: TGTGCCAGCAGCCAAGTCGGGACTAGCGGGGGGCAGGGCACAGATACGCAGTATTTT. This chain connects TRBV3-1 (or the pseudogene TRBV3-2) to TRBJ2-3; the match to TRBD2 covers 15 bases. From germline, CDR1 is LGHDT and CDR2 YNNKEL (reference sequence). There are 19 residues in the CDR3. V was clipped by 1 base and J by 1 base; unmatched bases: 6.

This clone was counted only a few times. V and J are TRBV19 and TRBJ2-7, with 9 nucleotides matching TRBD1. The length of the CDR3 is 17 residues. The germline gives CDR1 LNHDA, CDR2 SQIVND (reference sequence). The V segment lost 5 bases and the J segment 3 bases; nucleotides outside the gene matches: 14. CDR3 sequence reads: CASSLLPRTGVIYEQYF. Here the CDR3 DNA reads TGTGCCAGTAGTCTACTACCGAGGACAGGGGTGATCTACGAGCAGTACTTC.

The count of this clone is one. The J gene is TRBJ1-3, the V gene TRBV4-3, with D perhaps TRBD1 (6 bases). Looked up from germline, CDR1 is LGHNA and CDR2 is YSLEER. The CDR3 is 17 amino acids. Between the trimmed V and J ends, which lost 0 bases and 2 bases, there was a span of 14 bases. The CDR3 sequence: CASSQDLYRVTGNTIYF. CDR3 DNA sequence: TGCGCCAGCAGCCAAGATCTCTACAGGGTCACTGGAAACACCATATATTTT.

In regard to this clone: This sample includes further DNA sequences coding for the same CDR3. The chain's CDR3 is CAISGTGYGYTF. CDR3 sequence (DNA): TGTGCCATCAGTGGGACGGGTTATGGCTACACCTTC. The chain employs TRBV10-3 and TRBJ1-2; unclear D gene. This CDR3 has 12 amino acids. The germline V gene encodes CDR1 ENHRY and CDR2 SYGVKD. Trimming left V 4 bases short and J 5 bases short, with 8 bases between.

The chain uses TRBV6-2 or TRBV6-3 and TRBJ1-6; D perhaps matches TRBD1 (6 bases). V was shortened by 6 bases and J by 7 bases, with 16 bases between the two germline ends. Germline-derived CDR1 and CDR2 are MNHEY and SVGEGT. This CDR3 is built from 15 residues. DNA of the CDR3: TGTGCCAGCAGCCTTCTTGTTGGGGGCAATTCACCCCTCCACTTT. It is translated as CASSLLVGGNSPLHF.

CDR3 protein: CASSVGQSSYEQYF. CDR3 bases: TGTGCCAGCAGCGTCGGACAAAGCTCCTACGAGCAGTACTTC. The chain employs TRBV9 and TRBJ2-7; TRBD1 is a possible D gene (5 bases). With 2 bases removed from V and 0 bases from J, the gap between germline ends came to 9 bases. This CDR3 is 14 amino acids long. Looked up from germline, CDR1 is SGDLS and CDR2 is YYNGEE. The complete variable domain, with remaining parts taken from reference TRBV9 and TRBJ2-7, reads DSGVTQTPKHLITATGQRVTLRCSPRSGDLSVYWYQQSLDQGLQFLIQYYNGEERAKGNILERFSAQQFPDLHSELNLSSLELGDSALYFCASSVGQSSYEQYFGPGTRLTVT.

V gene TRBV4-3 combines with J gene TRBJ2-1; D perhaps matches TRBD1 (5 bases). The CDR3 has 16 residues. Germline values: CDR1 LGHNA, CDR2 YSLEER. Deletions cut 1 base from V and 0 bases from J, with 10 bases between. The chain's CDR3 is CASSQGAGYSYNEQFF. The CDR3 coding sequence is TGCGCCAGCAGCCAAGGGGCAGGGTACTCCTACAATGAGCAGTTCTTC.

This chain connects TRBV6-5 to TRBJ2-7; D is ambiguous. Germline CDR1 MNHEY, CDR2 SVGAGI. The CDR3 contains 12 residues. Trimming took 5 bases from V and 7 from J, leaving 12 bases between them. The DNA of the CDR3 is TGTGCCAGCAGTCCCTACGGGCGAGAGCAGTACTTC. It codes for CASSPYGREQYF.

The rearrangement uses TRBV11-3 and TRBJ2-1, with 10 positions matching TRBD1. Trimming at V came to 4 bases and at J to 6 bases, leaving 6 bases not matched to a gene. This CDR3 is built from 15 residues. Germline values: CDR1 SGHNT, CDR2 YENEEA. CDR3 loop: CASSSGQGSTNEQFF. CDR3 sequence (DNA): TGTGCCAGCAGCTCGGGACAGGGGAGCACCAATGAGCAGTTCTTC.

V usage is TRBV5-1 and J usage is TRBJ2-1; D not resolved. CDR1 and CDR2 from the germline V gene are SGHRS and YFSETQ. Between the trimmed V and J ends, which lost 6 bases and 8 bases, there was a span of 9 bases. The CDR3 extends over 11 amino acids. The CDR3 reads CASKQAHEQFF. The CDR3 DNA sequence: TGCGCCAGCAAACAAGCCCATGAGCAGTTCTTC.

The CDR3 region is CASSDDNEQFF. In DNA, the CDR3 is TGTGCCAGCAGCGACGACAATGAGCAGTTCTTC. The chain carries TRBV7-9 and TRBJ2-1; D gene unclear. Trimming removed 5 bases from V and 5 bases from J, with 4 bases in between. The CDR3 has 11 residues. Germline V gene data show CDR1 as SEHNR and CDR2 as FQNEAQ (reference sequence).

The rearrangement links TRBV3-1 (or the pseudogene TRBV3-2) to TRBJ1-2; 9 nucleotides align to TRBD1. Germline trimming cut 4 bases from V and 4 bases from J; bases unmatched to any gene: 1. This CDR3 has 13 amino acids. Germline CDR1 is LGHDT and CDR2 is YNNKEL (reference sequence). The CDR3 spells CASSPGQGYGYTF. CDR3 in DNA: TGTGCCAGCAGCCCGGGACAGGGCTATGGCTACACCTTC.

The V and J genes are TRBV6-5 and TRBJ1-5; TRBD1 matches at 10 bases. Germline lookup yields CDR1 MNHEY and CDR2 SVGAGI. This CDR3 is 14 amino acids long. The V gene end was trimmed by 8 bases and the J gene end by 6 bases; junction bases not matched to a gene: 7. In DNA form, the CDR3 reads TGTGCCAGCTCTGGGACAGGGGAAGGTCAGCCCCAGCATTTT. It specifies CASSGTGEGQPQHF.

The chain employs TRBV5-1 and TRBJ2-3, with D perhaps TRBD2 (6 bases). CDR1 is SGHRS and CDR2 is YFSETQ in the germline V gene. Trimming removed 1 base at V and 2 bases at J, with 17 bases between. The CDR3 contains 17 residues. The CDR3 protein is CASSLRGAGSPTDTQYF. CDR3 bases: TGCGCCAGCAGCTTGCGTGGTGCGGGGTCCCCCACAGATACGCAGTATTTT.

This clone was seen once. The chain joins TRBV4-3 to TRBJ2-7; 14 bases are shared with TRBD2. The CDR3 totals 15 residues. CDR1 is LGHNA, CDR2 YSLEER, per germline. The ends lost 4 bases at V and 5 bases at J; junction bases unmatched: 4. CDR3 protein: CASSRSGLAGDEQYF. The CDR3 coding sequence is TGCGCCAGCAGCCGGTCGGGACTAGCGGGGGACGAGCAGTACTTC.

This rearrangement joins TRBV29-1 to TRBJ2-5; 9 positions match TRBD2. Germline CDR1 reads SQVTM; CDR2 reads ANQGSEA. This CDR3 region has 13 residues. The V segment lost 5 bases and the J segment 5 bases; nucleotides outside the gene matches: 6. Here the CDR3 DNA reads TGCAGCGTTAATAGCGGGAGTTTGGAGACCCAGTACTTC. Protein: CSVNSGSLETQYF.

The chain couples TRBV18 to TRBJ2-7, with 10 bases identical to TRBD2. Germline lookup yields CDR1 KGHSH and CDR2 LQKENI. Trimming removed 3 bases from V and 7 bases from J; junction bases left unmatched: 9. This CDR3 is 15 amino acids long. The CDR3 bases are TGTGCCAGCTCACCCTGGACTAGCGGAGTGGGGGAGCAGTACTTC. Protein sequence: CASSPWTSGVGEQYF.

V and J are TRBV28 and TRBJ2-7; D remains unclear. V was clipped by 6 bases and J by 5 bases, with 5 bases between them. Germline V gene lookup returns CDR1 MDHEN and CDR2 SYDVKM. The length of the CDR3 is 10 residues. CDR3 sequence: CASSFHEQYF. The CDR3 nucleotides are TGTGCCAGCAGCTTCCACGAGCAGTACTTC. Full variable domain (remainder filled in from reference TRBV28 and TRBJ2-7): DVKVTQSSRYLVKRTGEKVFLECVQDMDHENMFWYRQDPGLGLRLIYFSYDVKMKEKGDIPEGYSVSREKKERFSLILESASTNQTSMYLCASSFHEQYFGPGTRLTVT.

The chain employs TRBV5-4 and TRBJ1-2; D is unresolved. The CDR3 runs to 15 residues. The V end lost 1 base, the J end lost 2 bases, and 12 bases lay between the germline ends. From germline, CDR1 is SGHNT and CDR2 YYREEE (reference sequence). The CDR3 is CASSLLNQLNYGYTF. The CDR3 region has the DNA TGTGCCAGCAGCTTGTTGAATCAATTAAACTATGGCTACACCTTC.

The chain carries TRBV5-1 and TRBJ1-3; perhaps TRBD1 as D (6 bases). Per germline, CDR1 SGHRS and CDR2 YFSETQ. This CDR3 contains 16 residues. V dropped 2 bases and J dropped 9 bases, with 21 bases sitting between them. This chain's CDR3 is CASSFLSGGQGSTIYF. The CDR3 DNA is TGCGCCAGCAGCTTCCTGTCTGGGGGCCAGGGCAGCACCATATATTTT.

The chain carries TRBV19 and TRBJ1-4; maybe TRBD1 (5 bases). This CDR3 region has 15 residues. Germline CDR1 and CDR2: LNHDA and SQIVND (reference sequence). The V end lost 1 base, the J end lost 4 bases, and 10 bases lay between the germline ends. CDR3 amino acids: CASSIAGRVNEKLFF. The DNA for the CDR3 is TGTGCCAGTAGTATAGCGGGCAGGGTTAATGAAAAACTGTTTTTT.

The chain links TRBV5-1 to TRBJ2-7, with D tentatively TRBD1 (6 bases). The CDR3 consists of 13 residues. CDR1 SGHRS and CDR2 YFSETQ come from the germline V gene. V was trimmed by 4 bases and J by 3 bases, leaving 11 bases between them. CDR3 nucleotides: TGCGCCAGCAGCCGCGGACAGTTCTACGAGCAGTACTTC. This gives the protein CASSRGQFYEQYF.

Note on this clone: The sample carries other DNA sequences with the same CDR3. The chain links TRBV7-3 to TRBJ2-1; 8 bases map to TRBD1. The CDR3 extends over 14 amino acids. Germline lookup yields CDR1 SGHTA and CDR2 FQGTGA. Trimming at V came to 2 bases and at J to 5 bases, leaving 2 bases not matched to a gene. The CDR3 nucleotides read TGTGCCAGCAGCTTATCACAGGGGGACAATGAGCAGTTCTTC. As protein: CASSLSQGDNEQFF.